Shown below are 19 T cell receptor beta chains from a single sample sequenced in a study of cytomegalovirus exposure and HLA in healthy donors. The study ran its PCR with 60 Vbeta and 13 Jbeta primers. Method: immunoSEQ multiplex PCR; TCRdb's copy keeps in-frame clones and lacks some. The sample has under 150,000 clones, about four fifths seen once. Material for sequencing was PBMCs. Receptor source: a woman between 40 and 55 years old in good health and CMV-seronegative.

The V and J genes are TRBV4-1 and TRBJ2-7; 7 nucleotides line up with TRBD1. In germline, CDR1 is MGHRA, CDR2 YSYEKL. CDR3 length: 16 residues. The ends lost 4 bases at V and 4 bases at J; junction bases unmatched: 13. The CDR3 sequence is CASSPSRGPLIYEQYF. In DNA, the CDR3 is TGCGCCAGCAGCCCCTCGAGGGGGCCGCTGATTTACGAGCAGTACTTC.

The chain employs TRBV5-8 and TRBJ2-7, with 8 bases identical to TRBD1. J gave up 0 bases and V 4 bases, and 6 bases lay outside the gene matches. The CDR3 loop spans 15 amino acids. CDR1 and CDR2 (germline): SGHTS, YDEGEE. In nucleotides, the CDR3 is TGTGCCAGCAGCCCGGGACAGGCCGCCTCCTACGAGCAGTACTTC. Translated: CASSPGQAASYEQYF.

This CDR3 reads CSATSSYEQYF. The CDR3 DNA is TGCAGTGCTACTAGTTCCTACGAGCAGTACTTC. The gene calls are TRBV20-1 and TRBJ2-7; D unresolved. Germline loops: CDR1 DFQATT, CDR2 SNEGSKA (reference sequence). Trimming took off 4 bases at V and 1 base at J, with 5 bases between the two ends. The CDR3 is 11 residues long.

The V gene is TRBV5-1, the J gene TRBJ2-1, with a tentative D call TRBD2 (5 bases). V lost 6 bases and J 0 bases, leaving 13 bases between the germline ends. The CDR3 is 15 amino acids. The germline V gene encodes CDR1 SGHRS and CDR2 YFSETQ. The CDR3 sequence is CASTIAQSSYNEQFF. For the CDR3, the DNA is TGCGCCAGCACCATAGCGCAGAGCTCCTACAATGAGCAGTTCTTC.

V gene TRBV19 combines with J gene TRBJ1-6; D remains ambiguous. The CDR3 runs 15 residues. Trimming removed 1 base from V and 10 bases from J, with 14 bases in between. From germline, CDR1 is LNHDA and CDR2 SQIVND (reference sequence). The CDR3 protein is CASSIAEGRDSPLHF. Here the CDR3 DNA reads TGTGCCAGTAGTATAGCTGAAGGGAGAGACTCACCCCTCCACTTT. Based on the CDR3 plus reference TRBV19 and TRBJ1-6, the full variable domain is DGGITQSPKYLFRKEGQNVTLSCEQNLNHDAMYWYRQDPGQGLRLIYYSQIVNDFQKGDIAEGYSVSREKKESFPLTVTSAQKNPTAFYLCASSIAEGRDSPLHFGNGTRLTVT.

The chain employs TRBV9 and TRBJ2-7, with D perhaps matching TRBD2 (5 bases). Trimming left V 4 bases short and J 2 bases short, with 16 bases between. CDR3 length: 15 amino acids. The germline CDR1 and CDR2 sequences are SGDLS and YYNGEE. CDR3 sequence (DNA): TGTGCCAGCAGCCCTCGCCGGGGATCCCCCTACGAGCAGTACTTC. Its translation is CASSPRRGSPYEQYF.

This clone showed up just once. This sequence joins TRBV5-6 and TRBJ1-2; perhaps TRBD1 as D (6 bases). The CDR3 spans 14 residues. Germline CDR1 reads SGHDT; CDR2 reads YYEEEE. Trimming left V 4 bases short and J 1 base short, with 11 bases between. The CDR3 DNA follows: TGTGCCAGCAGCAAGATACAGGGTAACTATGGCTACACCTTC. It is translated as CASSKIQGNYGYTF.

This chain joins TRBV13 and TRBJ2-2; 7 bases match TRBD2. V gave up 2 bases and J gave up 0 bases; unmatched junction bases: 3. CDR1 PRHDT and CDR2 FYEKMQ come from the germline V gene (reference sequence). There are 16 residues in the CDR3. CDR3 bases: TGTGCCAGCAGCTTAAACGCGGGAGCGAACACCGGGGAGCTGTTTTTT. Translated: CASSLNAGANTGELFF.

The chain couples TRBV19 to TRBJ1-5; a weak D match, TRBD1 (5 bases). The CDR3 runs 13 residues. Germline-derived CDR1 and CDR2 are LNHDA and SQIVND (reference sequence). V shed 8 bases and J shed 4 bases, with 12 bases lying between them. The CDR3 loop reads CASRGTGNQPQHF. The CDR3, as DNA: TGTGCCAGTCGCGGGACCGGGAATCAGCCCCAGCATTTT. Filled out from reference TRBV19 and TRBJ1-5, the complete variable domain reads DGGITQSPKYLFRKEGQNVTLSCEQNLNHDAMYWYRQDPGQGLRLIYYSQIVNDFQKGDIAEGYSVSREKKESFPLTVTSAQKNPTAFYLCASRGTGNQPQHFGDGTRLSIL.

This chain uses TRBV19 with TRBJ2-2, with 10 bases lining up with TRBD1. Losses at the gene ends were 10 bases for V and 5 bases for J; bases not matched to a gene: 7. Germline lookup yields CDR1 LNHDA and CDR2 SQIVND (reference sequence). CDR3 length: 14 amino acids. The CDR3 DNA is TGTGCCACCTGTAGGACAGGGGGAACCGGGGAGCTGTTTTTT. Protein sequence: CATCRTGGTGELFF.

The chain couples TRBV9 to TRBJ2-5; 8 bases are shared with TRBD2. Germline CDR1 is SGDLS and CDR2 is YYNGEE. The V segment lost 3 bases and the J segment 3 bases; nucleotides outside the gene matches: 7. The CDR3 sequence is 15 residues long. CDR3 bases: TGTGCCAGCAGCGCGAGCGGGAGTCAGAAAGAGACCCAGTACTTC. Amino acid sequence: CASSASGSQKETQYF.

This clone was seen once. V usage is TRBV7-3 and J usage is TRBJ1-1; the D is unclear. Looked up from germline, CDR1 is SGHTA and CDR2 is FQGTGA. V lost 5 bases to trimming and J lost 6 bases, with 16 bases between them. The CDR3 spans 14 residues. CDR3 coding DNA: TGTGCCAGCAGCCCCAACCTCGGTAGTTCTGAAGCTTTCTTT. This gives the protein CASSPNLGSSEAFF.

This chain joins TRBV5-1 and TRBJ2-7; TRBD2 might be the D (6 bases). V lost 0 bases to trimming and J lost 3 bases, with 10 bases between them. The CDR3 extends over 14 amino acids. Germline CDR1 reads SGHRS; CDR2 reads YFSETQ. The CDR3 nucleotides are TGCGCCAGCAGCTTGGGGGGCGGGGACTACGAGCAGTACTTC. Translation gives CASSLGGGDYEQYF.

V usage is TRBV27 and J usage is TRBJ2-1, with TRBD2 matching over 10 bases. CDR1 is MNHEY and CDR2 is SMNVEV in the germline V gene (reference sequence). The V and J ends lost 5 bases and 5 bases, in that order; junction bases with no gene match: 6. CDR3 length: 15 amino acids. Here the CDR3 reads CASSQLAGAHNEQFF. DNA for the CDR3: TGTGCCAGCAGTCAGCTAGCGGGGGCCCACAATGAGCAGTTCTTC.

Concerning this clone itself: A junction end diverges from the germline sequence, so it may reflect a read error. This rearrangement joins TRBV7-7 to TRBJ2-5; possibly TRBD1 for D (7 bases). This CDR3 is 13 amino acids long. The germline V gene has CDR1 SSHAT and CDR2 FNYEAQ (reference sequence). This CDR3 reads CASSLAQGGTQYF. The CDR3 DNA follows: TGTGCTAGCAGCTTAGCCCAGGGGGGGACCCAGTACTTC. Full variable domain (missing parts from reference TRBV7-7 and TRBJ2-5): GAGVSQSPRYKVTKRGQDVTLRCDPISSHATLYWYQQALGQGPEFLTYFNYEAQPDKSGLPSDRFSAERPEGSISTLTIQRTEQRDSAMYRCASSLAQGGTQYFGPGTRLLVL.

The chain is built from TRBV5-1 and TRBJ2-5, with a weak D call TRBD1 (6 bases). Germline CDR1 reads SGHRS; CDR2 reads YFSETQ. This CDR3 spans 15 amino acids. Trimming shortened V by 1 base and J by 1 base, and 11 bases separated the two germline ends. The CDR3 is CASSLYRGSQETQYF. CDR3 in DNA: TGCGCCAGCAGCTTGTATAGGGGGAGCCAAGAGACCCAGTACTTC.

V usage is TRBV5-1 and J usage is TRBJ2-2, with 7 bases matching TRBD2. V shed 2 bases and J 0 bases; nucleotides not matched to a gene: 4. The length of the CDR3 is 16 residues. Germline CDR1 SGHRS, CDR2 YFSETQ. The CDR3 nucleotides read TGCGCCAGCAGCTTAAGACTAGCCGCGAACACCGGGGAGCTGTTTTTT. Translated, it gives CASSLRLAANTGELFF.

This clone was observed a handful of times. This chain joins TRBV28 and TRBJ2-1; D possibly corresponds to TRBD2 (6 bases). CDR1 is MDHEN and CDR2 is SYDVKM in the germline V gene. CDR3 length: 15 amino acids. Trimming stripped 4 bases from V and 0 bases from J, with 10 bases between. The CDR3 region has the DNA TGTGCCAGCAGTTCTTCCGGGAGCTCCTACAATGAGCAGTTCTTC. Its translation is CASSSSGSSYNEQFF. The variable domain in full, completed from reference TRBV28 and TRBJ2-1, reads DVKVTQSSRYLVKRTGEKVFLECVQDMDHENMFWYRQDPGLGLRLIYFSYDVKMKEKGDIPEGYSVSREKKERFSLILESASTNQTSMYLCASSSSGSSYNEQFFGPGTRLTVL.

This clone was seen only once. This sequence joins TRBV4-2 and TRBJ2-1, with TRBD2 identical over 14 bases. The trim removed 1 base at V and 7 bases at J, leaving 6 bases unmatched. CDR3 length: 17 residues. Germline lookup yields CDR1 LGHNA and CDR2 YNFKEQ. The CDR3 sequence is CASSQGLAGGPVNEQFF. The DNA for the CDR3 is TGTGCCAGCAGCCAAGGACTAGCGGGAGGGCCGGTAAATGAGCAGTTCTTC.